The sequence of this T cell receptor beta chain was determined in a study of CD8+CD57+ T cells in acquired aplastic anemia. Study-wide findings and caveats: Patients and controls had in common twenty-nine CD8+ CDR3 sequences.

V was shortened by 0 bases and J by 1 base, with 9 bases between the two germline ends. The CDR3 loop spans 16 amino acids. Germline loops: CDR1 SGHDN, CDR2 FVKESK. The patients chosen for sequencing had shown expansion of CD8+CD57+ cells (detected by flow cytometry). Genomic DNA provided the template from which TCR beta VDJ and CDR3 profiles were obtained. Each CDR3 protein is one row after TCRdb ran MiXCR on the reads. The repertoire has around 200,000 distinct CDR3 sequences, 48% of them found once; the top ten carry 10% to 15%. This clonotype has ten or more counts. Its specificity is unknown. The TCR sequence derives from a human donor with aplastic anemia. The chain couples TRBV14 to TRBJ2-2; D remains ambiguous. The material sequenced was sorted CD4+, CD8+, or CD8+CD57+ T cells (not recorded which) from PBMCs. DNA for the CDR3: TGTGCCAGCAGCCAAGAGCTCCATTTGAACACCGGGGAGCTGTTTTTT. This encodes CASSQELHLNTGELFF.